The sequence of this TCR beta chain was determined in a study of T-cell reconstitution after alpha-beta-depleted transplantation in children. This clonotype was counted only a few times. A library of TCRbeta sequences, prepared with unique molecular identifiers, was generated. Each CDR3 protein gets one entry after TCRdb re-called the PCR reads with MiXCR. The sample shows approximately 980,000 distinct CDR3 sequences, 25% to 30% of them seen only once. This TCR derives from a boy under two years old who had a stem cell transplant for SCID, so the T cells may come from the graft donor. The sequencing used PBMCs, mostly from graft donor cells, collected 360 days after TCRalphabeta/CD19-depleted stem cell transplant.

CDR3 sequence (DNA): TGTGCCAGCAGTTTGGAAGGGGGTAATGTTCGGGAAAAACTGTTTTTT. It specifies CASSLEGGNVREKLFF. The chain carries TRBV28 and TRBJ1-4, with D possibly matching TRBD1 (6 bases). The CDR3 consists of 16 residues. The V end lost 3 bases, the J end lost 8 bases, and 19 bases lay between the germline ends. CDR1 and CDR2 from the germline V gene are MDHEN and SYDVKM. The full variable domain, with the rest looked up from reference TRBV28 and TRBJ1-4, is DVKVTQSSRYLVKRTGEKVFLECVQDMDHENMFWYRQDPGLGLRLIYFSYDVKMKEKGDIPEGYSVSREKKERFSLILESASTNQTSMYLCASSLEGGNVREKLFFGSGTQLSVL.